Listed below are T cell receptor beta chains from one sample, sequenced in a study of T-cell memory formation after mild COVID-19. TCRdb processed the 5' RACE reads anew with MiXCR; each CDR3 protein has one entry. Here the sample spans a few hundred thousand distinct CDR3 sequences, 15% to 20% being singletons. Specimen: PBMCs or a T cell subset sorted from them (not recorded which). These receptor sequences come from a man younger than 35 who had mild COVID-19 (a few samples of this study predate the infection). Cell type and time point are not known. Each CDR3 is given with its conserved first and last residue. A D gene is named only where the DNA matches it firmly. Size is stated for part of the rows, as once, few or many counts, or as a class when the clone is expanded.

j_gene,d_gene,v_gene,abundance,CDR3aa,CDR3nt
TRBJ2-2,NA,TRBV4-2,NA,CASSQGDLLNTGELFF,TGTGCCAGCAGCCAAGGGGACTTGCTGAACACCGGGGAGCTGTTTTTT
TRBJ2-3,NA,TRBV12-3/TRBV12-4,NA,CASSSMGDTQYF,TGTGCCAGCAGCTCTATGGGAGATACGCAGTATTTT
TRBJ1-3,NA,TRBV7-9,many,CASTPDYSGNTIYF,TGTGCCAGCACCCCCGACTACTCTGGAAACACCATATATTTT
TRBJ2-3,NA,TRBV30,NA,CAWERGHTDTQYF,TGTGCCTGGGAGCGGGGACACACAGATACGCAGTATTTT
TRBJ2-1,NA,TRBV3-1,few,CASSQDIGEKGNEQFF,TGTGCCAGCAGCCAAGATATCGGGGAGAAAGGCAATGAGCAGTTCTTC
TRBJ1-2,TRBD1,TRBV19,NA,CASRIPTGGYGYTF,TGTGCCAGCAGGATACCCACAGGGGGATATGGCTACACCTTC
TRBJ2-1,TRBD1,TRBV4-3,few,CASSQDSGTEVGQFF,TGCGCCAGCAGCCAAGATTCCGGGACAGAGGTTGGGCAGTTCTTC
TRBJ2-2,NA,TRBV6-2/TRBV6-3,few,CASSPLTGTGTGELFF,TGTGCCAGCAGTCCACTTACCGGTACAGGGACCGGGGAGCTGTTTTTT
TRBJ2-1,NA,TRBV20-1,NA,CSARDSSPSSYNEQFF,TGCAGTGCTAGAGATTCCAGCCCAAGCTCCTACAATGAGCAGTTCTTC
TRBJ1-1,TRBD1,TRBV5-6,NA,CASSLPGQGVNTEAFF,TGTGCCAGCAGCTTACCGGGACAGGGGGTGAACACTGAAGCTTTCTTT
TRBJ2-6,NA,TRBV7-8,few,CASSLARGPGANVLTF,TGTGCCAGCAGCTTAGCGCGGGGGCCAGGGGCCAACGTCCTGACTTTC
TRBJ1-1,NA,TRBV25-1,few,CASSDSLSNTEAFF,TGTGCCAGCAGCGACAGTTTGTCGAACACTGAAGCTTTCTTT
TRBJ1-1,NA,TRBV7-8,many,CASSYRAGSTEAFF,TGTGCCAGCAGTTACCGTGCGGGCAGCACTGAAGCTTTCTTT
TRBJ1-2,NA,TRBV4-1,NA,CASSQVGDEYNYGYTF,TGCGCCAGCAGCCAAGTTGGGGACGAGTACAACTATGGCTACACCTTC
TRBJ2-1,NA,TRBV4-3,few,CASGKQGLNEQFF,TGCGCCAGCGGTAAGCAGGGCCTCAATGAGCAGTTCTTC
TRBJ2-2,NA,TRBV4-1,NA,CASSQAPRGVSGELFF,TGCGCCAGCAGCCAAGCGCCCCGCGGGGTTAGCGGGGAGCTGTTTTTT
TRBJ2-2,NA,TRBV12-3/TRBV12-4,NA,CASSLRSTGELFF,TGTGCCAGCAGTTTGCGGTCCACCGGGGAGCTGTTTTTT
TRBJ2-7,TRBD2,TRBV6-2/TRBV6-3,NA,CASTRLAGGYEQYF,TGTGCCAGCACCAGACTAGCGGGTGGCTACGAGCAGTACTTC
TRBJ1-1,TRBD1,TRBV10-3,few,CAAQAVPGQRENTEAFF,TGTGCCGCCCAGGCCGTCCCGGGACAGAGGGAGAACACTGAAGCTTTCTTT
TRBJ2-3,TRBD1,TRBV7-3,NA,CASSPNLGTGRDTQYF,TGTGCCAGCAGCCCCAACCTCGGGACAGGTAGAGATACGCAGTATTTT
TRBJ1-4,NA,TRBV4-2,NA,CASSQDPRTNEKLFF,TGTGCCAGCAGCCAAGACCCCCGAACTAATGAAAAACTGTTTTTT
TRBJ2-7,NA,TRBV10-3,once,CAISDRADDEQYF,TGTGCCATCAGTGATCGGGCTGACGACGAGCAGTACTTC
TRBJ1-1,NA,TRBV23-1,NA,CASQPSAEAFF,TGCGCCAGCCAACCCTCCGCTGAAGCTTTCTTT
TRBJ2-5,TRBD1,TRBV28,few,CASSPYILSGTGGWETQYF,TGTGCCAGCAGCCCCTATATCCTATCCGGGACAGGGGGGTGGGAGACCCAGTACTTC
TRBJ1-1,TRBD1,TRBV12-3/TRBV12-4,NA,CASSTTGSNTEAFF,TGTGCCAGCAGTACGACAGGGTCGAACACTGAAGCTTTCTTT
TRBJ1-3,NA,TRBV5-5,NA,CASSLVGVSGNTIYF,TGTGCCAGCAGCTTGGTGGGGGTCTCTGGAAACACCATATATTTT
TRBJ2-3,NA,TRBV6-6,once,CASRQGVEDTQYF,TGTGCCAGCAGACAGGGCGTTGAAGATACGCAGTATTTT
TRBJ2-5,NA,TRBV15,NA,CATSRGLKQGAETQYF,TGTGCCACCAGCAGAGGGCTTAAACAGGGTGCGGAGACCCAGTACTTC
TRBJ2-7,NA,TRBV6-2/TRBV6-3,NA,CATSGHDTYEQYF,TGTGCCACCTCGGGACACGATACCTACGAGCAGTACTTC
TRBJ2-5,TRBD2,TRBV4-3,NA,CASSPGFTSVGETQYF,TGCGCCAGCAGCCCAGGGTTCACTAGCGTAGGGGAGACCCAGTACTTC
TRBJ2-3,NA,TRBV5-1,NA,CASRLPRSDTQYF,TGCGCCAGCAGACTACCCAGGTCAGATACGCAGTATTTT
TRBJ2-3,NA,TRBV5-1,many,CASSTTPTLTDTQYF,TGCGCCAGCAGCACCACCCCGACCCTAACAGATACGCAGTATTTT
TRBJ2-3,TRBD2,TRBV4-1,few,CASSQAGGPDTQYF,TGCGCCAGCAGCCAGGCGGGGGGCCCAGATACGCAGTATTTT
TRBJ2-3,NA,TRBV4-3,many,CASSQGQSTDTQYF,TGCGCCAGCAGCCAAGGACAGAGCACAGATACGCAGTATTTT
TRBJ1-6,NA,TRBV5-5,NA,CASSLSGDDSPLHF,TGTGCCAGCAGCTTGTCAGGGGACGATTCACCCCTCCACTTT
TRBJ2-2,NA,TRBV12-3/TRBV12-4,few,CASSTGTPGELFF,TGTGCCAGCAGCACCGGGACCCCCGGGGAGCTGTTTTTT
TRBJ1-5,TRBD1,TRBV12-3/TRBV12-4,NA,CASLGGRGNQPQHF,TGTGCCAGTCTAGGGGGCAGGGGCAATCAGCCCCAGCATTTT
TRBJ1-2,NA,TRBV7-2,few,CASSLRGAPGYGYTF,TGTGCCAGCAGCCTCAGGGGCGCCCCCGGCTATGGCTACACCTTC
TRBJ2-4,TRBD1,TRBV3-1,few,CASSPGTGGYIQYF,TGTGCCAGCAGCCCCGGGACAGGGGGTTACATTCAGTACTTC
TRBJ1-1,NA,TRBV11-1,many,CASSLGANTEAFF,TGTGCCAGCAGCTTAGGGGCGAACACTGAAGCTTTCTTT
TRBJ1-5,NA,TRBV7-2,few,CASSFGFLQPQHF,TGTGCCAGCAGCTTCGGGTTTTTGCAGCCCCAGCATTTT
TRBJ2-4,TRBD2,TRBV7-2,few,CASSLALGGGLNIQYF,TGTGCCAGCAGCTTAGCGCTCGGGGGGGGCTTGAACATTCAGTACTTC
TRBJ1-2,NA,TRBV20-1,NA,CSARRSRGWYGYTF,TGCAGTGCTAGAAGGTCCAGGGGATGGTATGGCTACACCTTC
TRBJ2-5,NA,TRBV20-1,many,CSANRETQYF,TGCAGTGCTAATAGAGAGACCCAGTACTTC
TRBJ1-5,NA,TRBV4-1,NA,CASSRSRGQPQHF,TGCGCCAGCAGCCGCTCGAGAGGGCAGCCCCAGCATTTT
TRBJ1-4,NA,TRBV7-9,NA,CASSLPRTDTTNEKLFF,TGTGCCAGCAGCTTACCGAGGACAGACACAACTAATGAAAAACTGTTTTTT
TRBJ2-3,TRBD2,TRBV7-2,NA,CASRPPAGGKDTQYF,TGTGCCAGCAGGCCCCCGGCGGGGGGCAAAGATACGCAGTATTTT
TRBJ1-1,TRBD1,TRBV7-2,few,CASSLSGQPNTEAFF,TGTGCCAGCAGCTTATCGGGACAGCCGAACACTGAAGCTTTCTTT
TRBJ1-2,NA,TRBV5-1,many,CASSPGSPGDGYTF,TGCGCCAGCAGCCCGGGGAGTCCCGGAGATGGCTACACCTTC
TRBJ1-1,TRBD1,TRBV24-1,NA,CATSDLGTGPMNTEAFF,TGTGCCACCAGTGATTTGGGGACAGGACCCATGAACACTGAAGCTTTCTTT
TRBJ1-2,NA,TRBV9,NA,CASSAGGPTSYGYTF,TGTGCCAGCAGCGCTGGGGGACCGACGAGCTATGGCTACACCTTC
TRBJ2-2,NA,TRBV7-2,NA,CASSLRTANTGELFF,TGTGCCAGCAGCCTCCGGACAGCGAACACCGGGGAGCTGTTTTTT
TRBJ2-3,TRBD1,TRBV5-5,few,CASEQGVHTDTQYF,TGTGCCAGTGAGCAGGGGGTGCACACAGATACGCAGTATTTT
TRBJ2-7,NA,TRBV5-1,NA,CASSLEWSSYEQYF,TGCGCCAGCAGCTTGGAGTGGAGCTCCTACGAGCAGTACTTC
TRBJ2-2,NA,TRBV12-3/TRBV12-4,few,CASSLVGTTGELFF,TGTGCCAGCAGTTTAGTGGGGACCACCGGGGAGCTGTTTTTT
TRBJ2-5,NA,TRBV5-6,NA,CASQLGAWETQYF,TGTGCCAGTCAGCTAGGTGCCTGGGAGACCCAGTACTTC
TRBJ2-3,TRBD2,TRBV4-2,NA,CASSRKTSGSTDTQYF,TGTGCCAGCAGCCGTAAGACTAGCGGGTCGACAGATACGCAGTATTTT